The clone carrying this T cell receptor beta chain was counted many times. Germline and junction disagree at one end, which may indicate a read error. This specimen belongs to a study of neurological immune-mediated disorders. PBMCs stored at -80 C, 2 million in total, were the source of the unsorted libraries. This CDR3 has 16 residues. CDR1 is SGHRS and CDR2 is YFSETQ in the germline V gene. TCRdb reanalysed the 5' RACE reads using MiXCR and keeps one entry per CDR3 protein. The sample has tens of thousands of distinct CDR3 sequences, under 13% seen once; the top ten hold under 2%. Input material: PBMCs. The chain uses TRBV5-1 and TRBJ1-4, with TRBD1 matching over 8 bases. The source of this sequence is a man aged 40-50 years in good health. CDR3 coding DNA: TGCGCCATCAGCATCCGACCACAGGGGGAGAGTGAAAAACTGTTTTTT. Translated, it gives CAISIRPQGESEKLFF.